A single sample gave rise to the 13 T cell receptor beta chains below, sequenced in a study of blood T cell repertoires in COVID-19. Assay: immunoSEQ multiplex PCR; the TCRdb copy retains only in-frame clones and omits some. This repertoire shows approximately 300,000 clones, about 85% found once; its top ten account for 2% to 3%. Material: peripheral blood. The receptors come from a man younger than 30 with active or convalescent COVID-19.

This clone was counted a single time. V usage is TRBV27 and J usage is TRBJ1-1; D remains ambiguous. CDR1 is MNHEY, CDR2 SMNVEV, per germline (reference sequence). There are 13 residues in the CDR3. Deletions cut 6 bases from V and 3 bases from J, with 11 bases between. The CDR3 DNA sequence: TGTGCCAGCAGAGAGAGGGTGCACACTGAAGCTTTCTTT. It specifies CASRERVHTEAFF.

CDR3 in DNA: TGCGCCAGCAGCTTGGTAGCGGGAGTCGGCTACGAGCAGTACTTC. As protein: CASSLVAGVGYEQYF. V is TRBV5-1 and J is TRBJ2-7; 9 nucleotides line up with TRBD2. V lost 0 bases, J lost 3 bases, and 4 bases stayed unmatched. This CDR3 region has 15 residues. CDR1 is SGHRS and CDR2 is YFSETQ in the germline V gene.

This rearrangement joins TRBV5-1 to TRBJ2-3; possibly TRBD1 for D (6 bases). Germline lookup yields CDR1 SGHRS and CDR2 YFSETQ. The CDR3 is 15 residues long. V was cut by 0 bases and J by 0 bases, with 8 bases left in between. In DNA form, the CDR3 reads TGCGCCAGCAGCTTGGGTGGGACAAGCACAGATACGCAGTATTTT. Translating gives CASSLGGTSTDTQYF. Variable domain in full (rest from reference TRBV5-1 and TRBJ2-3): KAGVTQTPRYLIKTRGQQVTLSCSPISGHRSVSWYQQTPGQGLQFLFEYFSETQRNKGNFPGRFSGRQFSNSRSEMNVSTLELGDSALYLCASSLGGTSTDTQYFGPGTRLTVL.

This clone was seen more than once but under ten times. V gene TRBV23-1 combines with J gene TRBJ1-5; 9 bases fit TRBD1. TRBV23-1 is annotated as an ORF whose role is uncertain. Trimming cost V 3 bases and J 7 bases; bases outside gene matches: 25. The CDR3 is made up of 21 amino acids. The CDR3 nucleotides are TGCGCCAGCAGTCAGTCCGGACGAAACTTCGGGACAGGGTTTACCCTACAGCCCCAGCATTTT. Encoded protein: CASSQSGRNFGTGFTLQPQHF.

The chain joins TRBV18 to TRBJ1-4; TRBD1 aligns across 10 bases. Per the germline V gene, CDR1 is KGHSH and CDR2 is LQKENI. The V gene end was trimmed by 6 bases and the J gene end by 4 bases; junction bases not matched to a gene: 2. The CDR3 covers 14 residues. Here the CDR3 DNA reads TGTGCCAGCTCCCGGGACAGGGGTAATGAAAAACTGTTTTTT. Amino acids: CASSRDRGNEKLFF.

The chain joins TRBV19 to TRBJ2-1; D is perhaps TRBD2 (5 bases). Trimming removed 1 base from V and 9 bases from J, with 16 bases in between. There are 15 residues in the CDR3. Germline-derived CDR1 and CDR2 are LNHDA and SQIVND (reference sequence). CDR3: CASSIGTVGRGEQFF. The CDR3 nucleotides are TGTGCCAGTAGTATAGGCACGGTTGGACGGGGTGAGCAGTTCTTC.

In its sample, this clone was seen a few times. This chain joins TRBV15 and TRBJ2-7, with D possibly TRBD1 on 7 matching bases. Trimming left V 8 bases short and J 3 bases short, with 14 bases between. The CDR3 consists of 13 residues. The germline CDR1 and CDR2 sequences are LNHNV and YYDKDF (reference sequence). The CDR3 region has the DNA TGTGCCACCGGGAGACAGGGAGGCTACGAGCAGTACTTC. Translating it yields CATGRQGGYEQYF.

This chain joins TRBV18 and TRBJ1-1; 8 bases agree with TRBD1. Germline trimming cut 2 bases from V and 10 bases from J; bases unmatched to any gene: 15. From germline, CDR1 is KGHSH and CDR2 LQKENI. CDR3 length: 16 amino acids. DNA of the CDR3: TGTGCCAGCTCACCAGCCAGGGGGCGCAGGTTTAATGTAGCTTTCTTT. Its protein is CASSPARGRRFNVAFF.

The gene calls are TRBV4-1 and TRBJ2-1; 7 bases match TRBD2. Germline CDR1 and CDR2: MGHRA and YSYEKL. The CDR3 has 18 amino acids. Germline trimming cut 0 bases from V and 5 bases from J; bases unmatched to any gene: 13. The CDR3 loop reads CASSQDGSGTTHHNEQFF. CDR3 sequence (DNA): TGCGCCAGCAGCCAAGATGGTTCCGGGACTACTCATCACAATGAGCAGTTCTTC.

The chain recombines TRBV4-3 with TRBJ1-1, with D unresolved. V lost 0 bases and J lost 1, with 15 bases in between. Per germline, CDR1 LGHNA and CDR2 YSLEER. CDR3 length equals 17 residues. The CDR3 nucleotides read TGCGCCAGCAGCCAAGAAACTCCGATCGCTGGGAACACTGAAGCTTTCTTT. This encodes CASSQETPIAGNTEAFF.

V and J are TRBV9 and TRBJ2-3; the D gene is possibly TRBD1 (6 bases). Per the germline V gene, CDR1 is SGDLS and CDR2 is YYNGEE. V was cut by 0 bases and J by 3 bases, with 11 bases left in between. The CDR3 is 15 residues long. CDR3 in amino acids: CASSVGGGPTDTQYF. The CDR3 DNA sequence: TGTGCCAGCAGCGTAGGTGGGGGCCCGACAGATACGCAGTATTTT.

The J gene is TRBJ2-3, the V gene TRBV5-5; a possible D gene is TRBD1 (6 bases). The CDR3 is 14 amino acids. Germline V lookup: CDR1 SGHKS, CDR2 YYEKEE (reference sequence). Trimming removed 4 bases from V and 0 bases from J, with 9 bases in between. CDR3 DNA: TGTGCCAGCAGCCCCCAGGGGAGCACAGATACGCAGTATTTT. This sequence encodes CASSPQGSTDTQYF.

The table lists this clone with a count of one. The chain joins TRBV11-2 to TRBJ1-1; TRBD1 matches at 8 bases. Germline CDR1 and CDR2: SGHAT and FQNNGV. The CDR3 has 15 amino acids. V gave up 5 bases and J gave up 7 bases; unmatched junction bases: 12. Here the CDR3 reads CASSRHDRGDGEAFF. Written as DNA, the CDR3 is TGTGCCAGCAGCCGACACGACAGGGGTGATGGTGAAGCTTTCTTT.